Shown below are 22 T cell receptor beta chains from a single sample sequenced in a study of T cells in localized non-small cell lung cancer. The method was immunoSEQ multiplex PCR; TCRdb's version includes in-frame clones alone and lacks a portion of them. The sample includes 25,000 to 35,000 clones, about nine tenths of them seen just once. The specimen was peripheral blood, collected before any cancer treatment. The receptors derive from an older female donor with stage I lung adenocarcinoma.

J is TRBJ1-5 and V is TRBV6-1, with a weak D call TRBD1 (5 bases). The CDR3 sequence is 13 residues long. The germline V gene encodes CDR1 MNHNS and CDR2 SASEGT. V lost 1 base and J 7 bases, leaving 8 bases between the germline ends. The DNA for the CDR3 is TGTGCCAGCAGTGAAGGGTGGGGGCAGCCCCAGCATTTT. It codes for CASSEGWGQPQHF.

The chain uses TRBV30 and TRBJ1-1; 7 nucleotides line up with TRBD1. V lost 0 bases and J lost 3; bases outside the gene matches: 13. The germline V gene encodes CDR1 GTSNPN and CDR2 SVGIG (reference sequence). This CDR3 has 17 amino acids. The CDR3 here is CAWSVRTGHYFYTEAFF. In DNA, the CDR3 is TGTGCCTGGAGTGTAAGGACAGGACACTACTTCTACACTGAAGCTTTCTTT.

This chain connects TRBV7-9 to TRBJ2-3; D is uncertain. Trimming cost V 3 bases and J 1 base, with 23 bases left between them. The germline V gene has CDR1 SEHNR and CDR2 FQNEAQ (reference sequence). This CDR3 is 19 amino acids long. CDR3 residues: CASSFAYPSTFGRTDTQYF. For the CDR3, the DNA is TGTGCCAGCAGCTTCGCTTACCCTTCGACTTTCGGCCGCACAGATACGCAGTATTTT.

The J gene is TRBJ1-1, the V gene TRBV6-6; TRBD1 is a possible D gene (5 bases). The germline V gene has CDR1 MNHNY and CDR2 SVGAGI (reference sequence). This CDR3 contains 14 residues. V lost 1 base, J lost 1 base, and 7 bases lay in between. CDR3 loop: CASSYLQENTEAFF. CDR3 DNA: TGTGCCAGCAGTTACTTACAGGAGAACACTGAAGCTTTCTTT.

This chain uses TRBV28 with TRBJ1-5, with D unclear. This CDR3 has 13 residues. Looked up from germline, CDR1 is MDHEN and CDR2 is SYDVKM. Between the trimmed V and J ends, which lost 3 bases and 0 bases, there was a span of 3 bases. The CDR3 sequence: CASSLISNQPQHF. The CDR3 DNA sequence: TGTGCCAGCAGTTTGATTAGCAATCAGCCCCAGCATTTT.

J is TRBJ2-1 and V is TRBV6-5; TRBD2 might be the D (7 bases). The V gene's germline CDR1 is MNHEY and CDR2 SVGAGI. The CDR3 extends over 15 amino acids. V was shortened by 8 bases and J by 3 bases, with 17 bases between the two germline ends. The CDR3 region has the DNA TGTGCCAGCGGTGCGTTGGGGGGGCTCTACAATGAGCAGTTCTTC. Protein: CASGALGGLYNEQFF.

The sample holds one count of this clone. The CDR3 protein is CASSLPRTGNTEAFF. The DNA for the CDR3 is TGTGCCAGCAGTTTACCACGGACAGGGAACACTGAAGCTTTCTTT. The chain employs TRBV28 and TRBJ1-1; TRBD1 matches 7 bases. This CDR3 has 15 residues. Germline V gives CDR1 MDHEN, CDR2 SYDVKM. Trimming cost V 2 bases and J 1 base; bases outside gene matches: 4.

This clone has only one observation. This rearrangement joins TRBV21-1 to TRBJ2-5. TRBV21-1 is listed as a pseudogene. CDR3 length: 15 amino acids. Here the CDR3 DNA reads TGTGCCAGCAGTGATAGGGCCCGGAAAGAAGAGACCCAGTACTTC. Translating it yields CASSDRARKEETQYF.

Concerning this clone itself: The junction does not match germline at one end; this may be a read error. This sequence joins TRBV4-1 and TRBJ1-6, with D unresolved. This CDR3 is 13 amino acids long. Germline CDR1 is MGHRA and CDR2 is YSYEKL. This CDR3 reads CASSQDLASPVNF. DNA for the CDR3: TGCGCCAGCAGCCAAGATCTGGCCTCCCCAGTGAACTTT.

The CDR3 coding sequence is TGTGCCAGCGGGGAAGGGACAGCCAATCAGCCCCAGCATTTT. Translation: CASGEGTANQPQHF. J is TRBJ1-5 and V is TRBV7-2; 7 bases are shared with TRBD1. Germline-derived CDR1 and CDR2 are SGHTA and FQGNSA. This CDR3 region has 14 residues. With V trimmed by 8 bases and J by 3 bases, 7 bases remained unmatched.

The CDR3 nucleotides read TGCGCCAGCAGCCAAGAGCATAACAGGGGGAAAGCTTTCTTT. It encodes CASSQEHNRGKAFF. J is TRBJ1-1 and V is TRBV4-3, with 8 nucleotides matching TRBD1. V was pared by 0 bases and J by 9 bases, with 6 bases of the junction left unmatched. The CDR3 contains 14 residues. The germline CDR1 and CDR2 sequences are LGHNA and YSLEER.

This chain connects TRBV13 to TRBJ2-5; D is unclear. Germline lookup yields CDR1 PRHDT and CDR2 FYEKMQ (reference sequence). Between the trimmed V and J ends, which lost 0 bases and 4 bases, there was a span of 6 bases. The CDR3 spans 13 residues. The CDR3 DNA follows: TGTGCCAGCAGCTTAGGGTGGGCAGAGACCCAGTACTTC. Encoded protein: CASSLGWAETQYF.

This sequence joins TRBV19 and TRBJ2-7; TRBD1 matches 11 bases. Germline CDR1 reads LNHDA; CDR2 reads SQIVND (reference sequence). V gave up 7 bases and J gave up 2 bases; unmatched junction bases: 4. The CDR3 has 14 amino acids. The CDR3 spells CASNEGQGAYEQYF. Here the CDR3 DNA reads TGTGCCAGTAATGAGGGACAGGGGGCCTACGAGCAGTACTTC.

This chain uses TRBV9 with TRBJ2-7; D tentatively reads TRBD1 or TRBD2 (6 bases each). The CDR3 has 15 residues. Germline CDR1 SGDLS, CDR2 YYNGEE. Trimming shortened V by 0 bases and J by 2 bases, and 12 bases separated the two germline ends. CDR3 in DNA: TGTGCCAGCAGCGTAGGAGGGGGAGGTACCTACGAGCAGTACTTC. Its protein product is CASSVGGGGTYEQYF.

The chain employs TRBV7-8 and TRBJ2-3, with 7 bases matching TRBD2. The CDR3 sequence is 15 residues long. V lost 4 bases to trimming and J lost 3 bases; unmatched junction nucleotides: 7. CDR1 is SGHVS, CDR2 FQNEAQ, per germline. The CDR3 bases are TGTGCCAGCAGCTCGTGGACTAGTCTGACAGATACGCAGTATTTT. Amino acid sequence: CASSSWTSLTDTQYF.

The rearrangement joins TRBV2 to TRBJ1-2; D is possibly TRBD1 (6 bases). The CDR3 spans 13 residues. The V end lost 7 bases, the J end lost 2 bases, and 11 bases lay between the germline ends. Per the germline V gene, CDR1 is SNHLY and CDR2 is FYNNEI. CDR3 coding DNA: TGTGCCAGCACCGAGGGGGGGAACTATGGCTACACCTTC. Protein product: CASTEGGNYGYTF.

The genes are TRBV29-1 and TRBJ2-5, with a tentative D call TRBD1 (6 bases). The germline V and J ends were trimmed by 8 bases and 2 bases, with 12 bases remaining between them. Germline V CDR1 and CDR2: SQVTM, ANQGSEA. CDR3 length: 12 amino acids. The CDR3, as DNA: TGCAGCTCCCTGAGGGGGCAAGAGACCCAGTACTTC. It codes for CSSLRGQETQYF.

V is TRBV7-9 and J is TRBJ1-2; no definite D call. The CDR3 runs 11 residues. Germline assignment: CDR1 SEHNR and CDR2 FQNEAQ (reference sequence). The ends were cut back, 5 bases at V and 6 bases at J, with 7 bases in the middle. CDR3 sequence: CASSPDDGYTF. The CDR3 DNA reads as TGTGCCAGCAGCCCGGACGATGGCTACACCTTC.

This clone appeared a single time. This rearrangement joins TRBV7-2 to TRBJ1-6, with D perhaps matching TRBD1 (5 bases). There are 16 residues in the CDR3. CDR1 SGHTA and CDR2 FQGNSA come from the germline V gene. The V end lost 5 bases, the J end lost 7 bases, and 18 bases lay between the germline ends. This CDR3 is CASSPGTAYGNSPLHF. The CDR3 DNA is TGTGCCAGCAGCCCTGGGACCGCATATGGGAATTCACCCCTCCACTTT.

The V call is TRBV6-5, the J call TRBJ1-6; D possibly corresponds to TRBD1 (5 bases). The V and J ends lost 0 bases and 7 bases respectively, with 10 bases between them. Germline V gene lookup returns CDR1 MNHEY and CDR2 SVGAGI. There are 15 residues in the CDR3. The chain's CDR3 is CASSYSRGGNSPLHF. In DNA form, the CDR3 reads TGTGCCAGCAGTTACTCGAGGGGAGGGAATTCACCCCTCCACTTT.

The rearrangement links TRBV5-1 to TRBJ1-2; D is perhaps TRBD1 (6 bases). V shed 5 bases and J shed 5 bases, with 13 bases lying between them. The CDR3 covers 13 residues. From germline, CDR1 is SGHRS and CDR2 YFSETQ. The CDR3 sequence: CASRLAGEYGYTF. CDR3 bases: TGCGCCAGCAGGCTGGCAGGGGAGTATGGCTACACCTTC.

This clone was detected only a few times. The genes are TRBV5-5 and TRBJ2-1; 11 bases line up with TRBD2. Germline CDR1 SGHKS, CDR2 YYEKEE (reference sequence). Trimming cost V 4 bases and J 4 bases; bases outside gene matches: 4. CDR3 length: 15 residues. The CDR3 loop reads CASSATSGGYNEQFF. The CDR3 DNA follows: TGTGCCAGCAGCGCTACTAGCGGGGGTTACAATGAGCAGTTCTTC. The entire variable domain, with the rest obtained from reference TRBV5-5 and TRBJ2-1, is as follows: DAGVTQSPTHLIKTRGQQVTLRCSPISGHKSVSWYQQVLGQGPQFIFQYYEKEERGRGNFPDRFSARQFPNYSSELNVNALLLGDSALYLCASSATSGGYNEQFFGPGTRLTVL.